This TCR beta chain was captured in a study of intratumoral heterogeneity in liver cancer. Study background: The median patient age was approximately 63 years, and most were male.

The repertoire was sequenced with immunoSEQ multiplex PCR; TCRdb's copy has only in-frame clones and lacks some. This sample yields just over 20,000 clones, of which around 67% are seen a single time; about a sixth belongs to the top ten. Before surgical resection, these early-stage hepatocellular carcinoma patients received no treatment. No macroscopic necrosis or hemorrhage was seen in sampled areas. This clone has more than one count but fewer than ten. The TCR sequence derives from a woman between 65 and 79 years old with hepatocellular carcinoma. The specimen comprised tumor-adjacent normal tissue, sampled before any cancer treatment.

The CDR3 nucleotides are TGTGCCAGCATTACCAATGAAAAACTGTTTTTT. This encodes CASITNEKLFF. V is TRBV2 and J is TRBJ1-4; the D is unclear. Germline values: CDR1 SNHLY, CDR2 FYNNEI. V lost 7 bases and J lost 5, with 5 bases in between. The CDR3 length is 11 residues.